Listed here are 20 T cell receptor beta chains from one sample, sequenced in a study of response to subunit inactivated influenza vaccine. Via MiXCR, TCRdb re-called the RT-PCR reads, giving one row per CDR3 protein. The sample shows over 750,000 distinct CDR3 sequences, about 20% of them seen only once. The sample in question was PBMCs from blood, obtained 5 days after vaccination. The receptors come from a man aged 45-60 years who received an inactivated influenza vaccine.

This clonotype was observed at least ten times. The chain has TRBV12-3 or TRBV12-4 and TRBJ2-5, with TRBD2 matching 10 bases. The CDR3 extends over 13 amino acids. V gave up 3 bases and J gave up 7 bases; unmatched junction bases: 2. CDR3: CASSFSSGGTQYF. Here the CDR3 DNA reads TGTGCCAGCAGTTTTTCTAGCGGGGGGACCCAGTACTTC.

This clonotype appeared a few times. The chain carries TRBV7-2 and TRBJ2-2; maybe TRBD1 (6 bases). CDR1 SGHTA and CDR2 FQGNSA come from the germline V gene. V gave up 0 bases and J gave up 1 base, with 9 bases separating them. The CDR3 totals 16 residues. In DNA, the CDR3 is TGTGCCAGCAGCTTAGCAGGACAGATGAACACCGGGGAGCTGTTTTTT. Its translation is CASSLAGQMNTGELFF.

V and J are TRBV25-1 and TRBJ2-1; 7 bases are shared with TRBD1. The ends lost 3 bases at V and 6 bases at J; junction bases unmatched: 5. Germline values: CDR1 MGHDK, CDR2 SYGVNS. The CDR3 loop spans 14 amino acids. The CDR3 is CASSDSGQLNEQFF. The CDR3 DNA is TGTGCCAGCAGTGACTCGGGACAGCTCAATGAGCAGTTCTTC. Filled out from reference TRBV25-1 and TRBJ2-1, the complete variable domain reads EADIYQTPRYLVIGTGKKITLECSQTMGHDKMYWYQQDPGMELHLIHYSYGVNSTEKGDLSSESTVSRIRTEHFPLTLESARPSHTSQYLCASSDSGQLNEQFFGPGTRLTVL.

This clonotype appeared a few times. The rearrangement joins TRBV5-1 to TRBJ1-1; perhaps TRBD1 as D (6 bases). The length of the CDR3 is 15 residues. CDR1 and CDR2 (germline): SGHRS, YFSETQ. Trimming took 2 bases from V and 2 from J, leaving 13 bases between them. This chain's CDR3 is CASSFQQGRNTEAFF. CDR3 coding DNA: TGCGCCAGCAGCTTCCAACAGGGACGAAACACTGAAGCTTTCTTT.

The genes are TRBV20-1 and TRBJ2-7; perhaps TRBD1 as D (7 bases). This CDR3 region has 14 residues. Looked up from germline, CDR1 is DFQATT and CDR2 is SNEGSKA (reference sequence). V was shortened by 3 bases and J by 6 bases, with 18 bases between the two germline ends. CDR3 sequence reads: CSASLWRGQGEQYF. CDR3 nucleotides: TGCAGTGCTAGTCTTTGGAGGGGGCAGGGCGAGCAGTACTTC.

The rearrangement joins TRBV28 to TRBJ2-5, with 10 bases lining up with TRBD1. Unmatched junction bases numbered 10, after V lost 1 base and J lost 5 bases. This CDR3 has 17 residues. Germline V gene data show CDR1 as MDHEN and CDR2 as SYDVKM. The CDR3 spells CASSLYPQTGGGETQYF. The CDR3 bases are TGTGCCAGCAGTTTATACCCTCAGACAGGGGGCGGTGAGACCCAGTACTTC.

The chain is built from TRBV7-9 and TRBJ1-2; 7 nucleotides agree with TRBD1. This CDR3 contains 15 residues. The V gene's germline CDR1 is SEHNR and CDR2 FQNEAQ (reference sequence). V was pared by 0 bases and J by 4 bases, with 5 bases of the junction left unmatched. The CDR3 nucleotides read TGTGCCAGCAGCTTAGCGGGAGGGACAGTCTATGGCTACACCTTC. Amino acids: CASSLAGGTVYGYTF.

The rearrangement joins TRBV7-8 to TRBJ1-1; no firm D call. The CDR3 has 15 amino acids. Germline values: CDR1 SGHVS, CDR2 FQNEAQ. Deletions cut 5 bases from V and 0 bases from J, with 13 bases between. Here the CDR3 reads CASSTRGRLNTEAFF. CDR3 coding DNA: TGTGCCAGCAGCACCCGTGGCCGATTGAACACTGAAGCTTTCTTT.

This clonotype was seen a handful of times. The chain employs TRBV20-1 and TRBJ2-7; D is ambiguous. V was trimmed by 0 bases and J by 4 bases, leaving 13 bases between them. Germline-derived CDR1 and CDR2 are DFQATT and SNEGSKA (reference sequence). CDR3 length equals 14 residues. DNA of the CDR3: TGCAGTGCTAGAGACCAACCCTTGGAGTACGAGCAGTACTTC. Protein product: CSARDQPLEYEQYF.

V gene TRBV7-2 combines with J gene TRBJ1-1; the D gene is possibly TRBD1 (5 bases). The length of the CDR3 is 13 residues. V was trimmed by 5 bases and J by 10 bases, leaving 17 bases between them. The germline V gene has CDR1 SGHTA and CDR2 FQGNSA. The CDR3 sequence is CASSSGEGRGAFF. The CDR3 nucleotides read TGTGCCAGCAGCAGCGGTGAGGGACGAGGAGCTTTCTTT.

The chain is built from TRBV5-1 and TRBJ2-1; 7 nucleotides match TRBD2. V lost 4 bases, J lost 4 bases, and 11 bases stayed unmatched. This CDR3 is built from 16 residues. Germline V gene sequence: CDR1 SGHRS, CDR2 YFSETQ. CDR3 nucleotide sequence: TGCGCCAGCAGCGTCGGGGGGACGAATCCTTACAATGAGCAGTTCTTC. It specifies CASSVGGTNPYNEQFF.

The chain recombines TRBV27 with TRBJ2-7, with D hard to call. The germline V and J ends were trimmed by 5 bases and 7 bases, with 18 bases remaining between them. CDR1 and CDR2 (germline): MNHEY, SMNVEV (reference sequence). This CDR3 is 14 amino acids long. The chain's CDR3 is CASSKYPAATEQYF. CDR3 DNA sequence: TGTGCCAGCAGTAAATACCCCGCTGCCACTGAGCAGTACTTC.

This sequence joins TRBV2 and TRBJ2-7; TRBD1 agrees at 8 bases. The CDR3 loop spans 14 amino acids. V was pared by 6 bases and J by 7 bases, with 11 bases of the junction left unmatched. Germline CDR1 SNHLY, CDR2 FYNNEI. The CDR3 region has the DNA TGTGCCAGCAGGGGCGACAGGGGTAGGGCAGAGCAGTACTTC. As protein: CASRGDRGRAEQYF. Combining the CDR3 with reference TRBV2 and TRBJ2-7 gives the whole variable domain EPEVTQTPSHQVTQMGQEVILRCVPISNHLYFYWYRQILGQKVEFLVSFYNNEISEKSEIFDDQFSVERPDGSNFTLKIRSTKLEDSAMYFCASRGDRGRAEQYFGPGTRLTVT.

This clonotype turned up a few times. In DNA form, the CDR3 reads TGCGCCAGCAGCCGGACGACCGGGACAGGGGTTAACTATGGCTACACCTTC. Its translation is CASSRTTGTGVNYGYTF. This rearrangement joins TRBV5-1 to TRBJ1-2, with TRBD1 matching over 10 bases. With V trimmed by 4 bases and J by 1 base, 10 bases remained unmatched. CDR3 length equals 17 residues. Germline loops: CDR1 SGHRS, CDR2 YFSETQ.

This clonotype turned up a few times. The chain has TRBV4-1 and TRBJ2-1; possibly TRBD1 or TRBD2 for D (5 bases each). CDR3 length: 21 residues. With 0 bases removed from V and 2 bases from J, the gap between germline ends came to 26 bases. Germline V gene data show CDR1 as MGHRA and CDR2 as YSYEKL. Here the CDR3 reads CASSQDSGGGLSRGPYNEQFF. DNA for the CDR3: TGCGCCAGCAGCCAAGACTCAGGCGGCGGGCTCTCCCGGGGCCCCTACAATGAGCAGTTCTTC.

This rearrangement joins TRBV4-1 to TRBJ1-1; D perhaps matches TRBD1 (5 bases). The CDR3 runs to 15 residues. Trimming cost V 3 bases and J 0 bases, with 11 bases left between them. Per the germline V gene, CDR1 is MGHRA and CDR2 is YSYEKL. The DNA for the CDR3 is TGCGCCAGCAGCCATCGACAGTTACTGAACACTGAAGCTTTCTTT. Encoded protein: CASSHRQLLNTEAFF.

This clonotype was recorded a few times. The chain uses TRBV7-2 and TRBJ2-7; 9 bases are a match to TRBD1. Germline V gene sequence: CDR1 SGHTA, CDR2 FQGNSA. After removal of 3 bases from V and 6 bases from J, the junction contained 6 bases not matched to a gene. The CDR3 has 14 residues. CDR3: CASSFRQGGGEQYF. CDR3 DNA sequence: TGTGCCAGCAGCTTCCGACAGGGGGGAGGCGAGCAGTACTTC.

This clonotype has only a few counts. The chain has TRBV29-1 and TRBJ1-2; no clear D gene. V lost 4 bases to trimming and J lost 1 base, with 7 bases between them. Germline V gene data show CDR1 as SQVTM and CDR2 as ANQGSEA. This CDR3 comprises 12 residues. The CDR3 spells CSVGTDNYGYTF. The CDR3 bases are TGCAGCGTTGGGACGGATAACTATGGCTACACCTTC.

This clonotype was counted a few times. The V and J genes are TRBV18 and TRBJ2-7, with TRBD1 as a possible D gene (6 bases). There are 15 residues in the CDR3. The V end was cut by 1 base, the J end by 0 bases, with 10 bases between. CDR1 is KGHSH, CDR2 LQKENI, per germline. CDR3 DNA sequence: TGTGCCAGCTCACCACGACAGGAGAGCTCCTACGAGCAGTACTTC. Translation gives CASSPRQESSYEQYF.

Ten or more counts support this clonotype. V is TRBV24-1 and J is TRBJ1-1; D gene ambiguous. The ends were cut back, 2 bases at V and 5 bases at J, with 11 bases in the middle. This CDR3 is 14 amino acids long. CDR1 and CDR2 (germline): KGHDR, SFDVKD. The CDR3 DNA sequence: TGTGCCACCAGTGATTCGTTCACTGGGACTGAAGCTTTCTTT. This sequence encodes CATSDSFTGTEAFF.